This entry describes one T cell receptor beta chain. TCRdb keeps only in-frame clones here, not all; method: immunoSEQ multiplex PCR. The sample consists of about 100,000 clones, 87% of them appearing once. This record comes from a study of control samples from healthy donors and cancer patients. The length of the CDR3 is 15 residues. Germline CDR1 and CDR2: DFQATT and SNEGSKA (reference sequence). J lost 8 bases, V lost 3 bases, and 12 bases had no gene match. V usage is TRBV20-1 and J usage is TRBJ1-5; TRBD1 agrees at 8 bases. The material sequenced was blood. The clonotype was recovered from a woman between 50 and 59 years old in good health. The CDR3 region has the DNA TGCAGTGCTAGTGTCGTCAGGGGGCAGGGGGAGCCCCAGCATTTT. The encoded protein is CSASVVRGQGEPQHF.